The 2 T cell receptor beta chains given below trace back to one sample, sequenced in a study of molecular identifiers for immune sequencing clone quantification. MiXCR was run by TCRdb on the PCR reads, yielding one entry per CDR3 protein. Of around 460,000 distinct CDR3 sequences in the sample, around 21% are singletons; the top ten hold about 0.84%. The sequenced material came from naive CD8+ T cells from blood, with Jurkat cell RNA spiked in. As to subset: FACS-sorted CD8+CD4-CCR7+CD45RA+ naive T cells. The receptors shown here come from a human donor in good health. Some libraries in this study had Jurkat cell RNA spiked in.

CDR3 sequence reads: CASSSEADVGNPTDTQYF. For the CDR3, the DNA is TGTGCCAGCAGTTCAGAGGCCGACGTTGGGAATCCCACAGATACGCAGTATTTT. The chain carries TRBV28 and TRBJ2-3; D call uncertain. The CDR3 consists of 18 residues. V lost 4 bases and J 2 bases, leaving 22 bases between the germline ends. The germline gives CDR1 MDHEN, CDR2 SYDVKM.

In its sample, this clonotype was seen a few times. The chain is built from TRBV6-2 or TRBV6-3 and TRBJ1-2; no firm D call. The germline V and J ends were trimmed by 2 bases and 7 bases, with 17 bases remaining between them. Germline CDR1 MNHEY, CDR2 SVGEGT. CDR3 size: 15 residues. The CDR3 coding sequence is TGTGCCAGCAGTTACGATGGAAACGGTTATGGTGGCTACACCTTC. It specifies CASSYDGNGYGGYTF.